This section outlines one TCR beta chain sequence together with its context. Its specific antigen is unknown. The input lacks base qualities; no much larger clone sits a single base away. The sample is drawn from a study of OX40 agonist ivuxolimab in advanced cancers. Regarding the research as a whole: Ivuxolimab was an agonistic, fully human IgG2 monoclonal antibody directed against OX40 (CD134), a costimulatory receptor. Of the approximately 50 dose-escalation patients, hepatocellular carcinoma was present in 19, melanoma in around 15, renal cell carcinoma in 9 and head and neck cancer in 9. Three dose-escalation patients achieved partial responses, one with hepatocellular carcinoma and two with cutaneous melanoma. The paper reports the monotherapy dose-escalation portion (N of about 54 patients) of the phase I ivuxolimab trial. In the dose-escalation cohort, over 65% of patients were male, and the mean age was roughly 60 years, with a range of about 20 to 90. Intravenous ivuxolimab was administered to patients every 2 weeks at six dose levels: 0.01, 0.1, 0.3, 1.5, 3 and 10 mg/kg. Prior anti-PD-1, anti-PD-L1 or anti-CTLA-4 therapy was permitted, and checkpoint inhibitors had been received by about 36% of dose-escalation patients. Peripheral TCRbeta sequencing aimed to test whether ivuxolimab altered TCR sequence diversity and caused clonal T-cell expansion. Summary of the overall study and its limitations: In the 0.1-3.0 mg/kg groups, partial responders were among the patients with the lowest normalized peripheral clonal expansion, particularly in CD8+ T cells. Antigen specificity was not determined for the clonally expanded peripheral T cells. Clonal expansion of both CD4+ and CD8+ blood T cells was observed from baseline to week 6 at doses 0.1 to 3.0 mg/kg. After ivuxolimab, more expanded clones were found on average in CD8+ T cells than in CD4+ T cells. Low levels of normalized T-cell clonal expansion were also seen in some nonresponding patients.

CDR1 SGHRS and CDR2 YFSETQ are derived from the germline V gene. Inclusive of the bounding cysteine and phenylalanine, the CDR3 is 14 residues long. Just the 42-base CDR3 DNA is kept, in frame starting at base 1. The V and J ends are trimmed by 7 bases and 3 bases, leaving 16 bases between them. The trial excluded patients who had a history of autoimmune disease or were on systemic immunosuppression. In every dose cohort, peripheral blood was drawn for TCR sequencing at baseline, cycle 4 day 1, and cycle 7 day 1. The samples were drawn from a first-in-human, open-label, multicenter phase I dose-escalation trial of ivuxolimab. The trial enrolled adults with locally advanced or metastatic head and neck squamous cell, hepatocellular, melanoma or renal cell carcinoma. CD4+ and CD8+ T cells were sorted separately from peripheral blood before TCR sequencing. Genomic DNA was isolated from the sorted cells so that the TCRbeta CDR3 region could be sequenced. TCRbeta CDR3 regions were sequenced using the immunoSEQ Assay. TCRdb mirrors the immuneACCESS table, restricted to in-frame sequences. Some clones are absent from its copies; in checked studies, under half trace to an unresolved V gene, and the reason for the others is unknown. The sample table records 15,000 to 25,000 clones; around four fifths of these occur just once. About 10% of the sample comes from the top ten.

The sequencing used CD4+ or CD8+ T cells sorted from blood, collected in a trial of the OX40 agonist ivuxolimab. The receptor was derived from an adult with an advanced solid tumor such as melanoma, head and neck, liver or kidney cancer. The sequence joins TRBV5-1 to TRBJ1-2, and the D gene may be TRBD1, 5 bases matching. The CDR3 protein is CASSPGGADYGYTF. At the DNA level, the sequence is TGCGCCAGCTCCCCCGGCGGGGCGGACTATGGCTACACCTTC.